The T cell receptor (beta chain) under discussion was sequenced for a study of CD8 T cells in ankylosing spondylitis. The CDR3 has 17 residues. Trimming removed 5 bases from V and 1 base from J, with 17 bases in between. TCRdb re-called the 5' RACE reads with MiXCR, one entry per CDR3 protein. This sample has 85,000 to 100,000 distinct CDR3 sequences; roughly 8.3% occur once, and the top ten carry about a tenth. The V gene is TRBV12-3 or TRBV12-4, the J gene TRBJ1-4; D is ambiguous. The sequence was collected from a male donor with ankylosing spondylitis or in good health (not recorded which). The sequencing sample was made of blood, either unsorted or a sorted T cell fraction (not recorded which). The chain's CDR3 is CASSQPRGDRTNEKLFF. The CDR3 nucleotides are TGTGCCAGCAGTCAACCTAGAGGAGACCGAACTAATGAAAAACTGTTTTTT.